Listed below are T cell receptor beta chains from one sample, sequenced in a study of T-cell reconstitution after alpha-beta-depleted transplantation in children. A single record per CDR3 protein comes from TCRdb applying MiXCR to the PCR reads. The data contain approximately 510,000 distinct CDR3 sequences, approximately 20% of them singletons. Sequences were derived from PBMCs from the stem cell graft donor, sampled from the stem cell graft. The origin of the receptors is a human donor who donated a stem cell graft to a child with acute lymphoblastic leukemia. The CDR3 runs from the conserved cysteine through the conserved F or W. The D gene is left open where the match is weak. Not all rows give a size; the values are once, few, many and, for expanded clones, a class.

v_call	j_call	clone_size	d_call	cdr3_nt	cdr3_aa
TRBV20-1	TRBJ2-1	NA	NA	TGCAGTGCTAGGTTACTAGCAAGCTCCTACAATGAGCAGTTCTTC	CSARLLASSYNEQFF
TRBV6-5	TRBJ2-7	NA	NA	TGTGCCAGCAGTTACTCGATTGGCGGAAGCTCCTACGAGCAGTACTTC	CASSYSIGGSSYEQYF
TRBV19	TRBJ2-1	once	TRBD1	TGTGCCAGTAGTACCCATTCGGACAGGGGGCGAAGTGAGCAGTTCTTC	CASSTHSDRGRSEQFF
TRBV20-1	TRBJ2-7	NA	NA	TGCAGTGCTAGAGAATACCTGACGGCTGCCTACGAGCAGTACTTC	CSAREYLTAAYEQYF
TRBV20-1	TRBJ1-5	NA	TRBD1	TGCAGTGCTCTCGACAGGGCATATATTTTGCAGCCCCAGCATTTT	CSALDRAYILQPQHF
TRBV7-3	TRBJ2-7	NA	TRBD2	TGTGCCAGCAGCTCCACTAGCGGGAGGGCCGAGCAGTACTTC	CASSSTSGRAEQYF
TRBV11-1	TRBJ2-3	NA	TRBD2	TGTGCCAGCAGCTTAGCAGGACTAGCTTCTAGCACAGATACGCAGTATTTT	CASSLAGLASSTDTQYF
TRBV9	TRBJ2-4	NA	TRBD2	TGTGCCAGCAGCAAGGGACTAGCGGGAACCATTCAGTACTTC	CASSKGLAGTIQYF
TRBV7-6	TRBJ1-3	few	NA	TGTGCCAGCAGCCAAAGTCCCAAAGGCACCATATATTTT	CASSQSPKGTIYF
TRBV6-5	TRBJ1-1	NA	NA	TGTGCCAGCAGTTACTCGGGTGTGGTGAACACTGAAGCTTTCTTT	CASSYSGVVNTEAFF
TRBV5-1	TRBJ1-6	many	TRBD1	TGCGCCAGCAGCTTGTCAGGGGGTGGTTCACCCCTCCACTTT	CASSLSGGGSPLHF